Each of the 10 T cell receptor beta chains below was sequenced from the same sample in a study of T cell changes during pregnancy in multiple sclerosis. Only in-frame clones appear in the TCRdb table, and some are missing; sequencing was by immunoSEQ multiplex PCR. The data contain about 77,000 clones, approximately 89% of them singletons. The input for sequencing was peripheral blood, taken before pregnancy. Receptor source: a female donor with multiple sclerosis, enrolled in a pregnancy study.

The rearrangement links TRBV29-1 to TRBJ2-7; TRBD1 aligns across 10 bases. V was pared by 1 base and J by 6 bases, with 3 bases of the junction left unmatched. CDR1 and CDR2 (germline): SQVTM, ANQGSEA. This CDR3 region has 13 residues. CDR3 bases: TGCAGCGTTGAAGTCGGGACAGGGGCCGAGCAGTACTTC. This codes for CSVEVGTGAEQYF.

The CDR3 region is CAVRPGQGDYGYTF. DNA for the CDR3: TGTGCCGTAAGACCGGGACAGGGGGACTATGGCTACACCTTC. The chain uses TRBV10-3 and TRBJ1-2, with 11 bases aligning to TRBD1. Looked up from germline, CDR1 is ENHRY and CDR2 is SYGVKD. With V trimmed by 11 bases and J by 3 bases, 8 bases remained unmatched. This CDR3 is built from 14 residues.

The chain uses TRBV10-3 and TRBJ1-5; TRBD1 matches at 11 bases. Per germline, CDR1 ENHRY and CDR2 SYGVKD. The CDR3 runs to 19 residues. With V trimmed by 1 base and J by 0 bases, 8 bases remained unmatched. The CDR3 coding sequence is TGTGCCATCAGTGAGTATCGGGACAGGGGGACCTATAGCAATCAGCCCCAGCATTTT. Its translation is CAISEYRDRGTYSNQPQHF.

The gene calls are TRBV5-4 and TRBJ2-3; 8 nucleotides match TRBD2. The CDR3 spans 16 residues. J lost 1 base, V lost 2 bases, and 6 bases had no gene match. CDR1 SGHNT and CDR2 YYREEE come from the germline V gene (reference sequence). The CDR3 nucleotides read TGTGCCAGCAGCTTTATTCGGGGGGGAGGCACAGATACGCAGTATTTT. Translated: CASSFIRGGGTDTQYF.

The rearrangement uses TRBV30 and TRBJ2-7; 7 bases agree with TRBD2. Germline V CDR1 and CDR2: GTSNPN, SVGIG (reference sequence). The CDR3 runs 14 residues. The junction had 5 bases not matched to a gene; V was cut back by 0 bases and J by 3 bases. CDR3 coding DNA: TGTGCCTGGAGTGTATATACGGGGGGCTACGAGCAGTACTTC. Protein: CAWSVYTGGYEQYF.

This clone was seen only a few times. The chain uses TRBV6-6 and TRBJ1-2; no reliable D call. V was pared by 6 bases and J by 3 bases, with 11 bases between. Germline V lookup: CDR1 MNHNY, CDR2 SVGAGI (reference sequence). The CDR3 sequence is 13 residues long. The CDR3 region has the DNA TGTGCCAGCAGCTGGACTCAGGACTATGGCTACACCTTC. Translation: CASSWTQDYGYTF.

The chain recombines TRBV2 with TRBJ2-7; D is possibly TRBD2 (6 bases). The V and J ends lost 7 bases and 5 bases respectively, with 9 bases between them. Germline V lookup: CDR1 SNHLY, CDR2 FYNNEI. This CDR3 is 11 amino acids long. DNA for the CDR3: TGTGCCAGCAAGGAGGGCCACGAGCAGTACTTC. This codes for CASKEGHEQYF.

The chain carries TRBV27 and TRBJ1-1; D unclear. V lost 1 base and J 1 base, leaving 4 bases between the germline ends. CDR3 length equals 13 residues. Germline loops: CDR1 MNHEY, CDR2 SMNVEV (reference sequence). The CDR3: CASSLWRNTEAFF. In DNA, the CDR3 is TGTGCCAGCAGTTTATGGAGGAACACTGAAGCTTTCTTT.

This clone appeared once. The chain joins TRBV29-1 to TRBJ2-6; no definite D call. Deletions cut 3 bases from V and 3 bases from J, with 3 bases between. Germline CDR1 reads SQVTM; CDR2 reads ANQGSEA. The CDR3 has 12 residues. The CDR3: CSVDGGANVLTF. In DNA, the CDR3 is TGCAGCGTTGACGGTGGGGCCAACGTCCTGACTTTC.

V and J are TRBV5-1 and TRBJ2-7, with 8 bases that match TRBD1. Germline V gene lookup returns CDR1 SGHRS and CDR2 YFSETQ. The V gene end was trimmed by 4 bases and the J gene end by 2 bases; junction bases not matched to a gene: 11. The CDR3 covers 16 residues. CDR3 in amino acids: CASSRGSRQGPYEQYF. For the CDR3, the DNA is TGCGCCAGCAGCCGGGGGTCGCGACAGGGGCCCTACGAGCAGTACTTC.